The present TCR beta chain was sequenced within a study of control samples from healthy donors and cancer patients. Profiling relied on immunoSEQ multiplex PCR, and the TCRdb table lists in-frame clones only, not all of them. This sample contains some 180,000 clones. This CDR3 spans 13 amino acids. Looked up from germline, CDR1 is MNHNS and CDR2 is SASEGT. V was shortened by 2 bases and J by 1 base, with 6 bases between the two germline ends. This receptor was taken from a woman in her thirties in good health. This chain uses TRBV6-1 with TRBJ2-7; the D gene is possibly TRBD2 (5 bases). Sequenced input: blood. This CDR3 is CASSETGSYEQYF. The CDR3 coding sequence is TGTGCCAGCAGTGAAACGGGGTCCTACGAGCAGTACTTC.